This T cell receptor (beta chain) was sequenced for a study of shared clonotypes between healthy human individuals. The CDR3 has 13 amino acids. The germline gives CDR1 MDHEN, CDR2 SYDVKM. V was pared by 4 bases and J by 4 bases, with 3 bases of the junction left unmatched. Method: immunoSEQ multiplex PCR; TCRdb's copy keeps in-frame clones and lacks some. The sample lists fewer than 2.5 million clones, roughly 93% occurring once. This chain links TRBV28 with TRBJ2-5, with TRBD1 matching 7 bases. Material: naive CD4+ T cells from PBMCs. Subset denoted: CD45RA+ positively selected. This receptor was obtained from a young man in good health. Some clones in this sample may be carry-over from other donors' samples. The CDR3 sequence is CASSWAGGETQYF. The DNA for the CDR3 is TGTGCCAGCAGTTGGGCAGGGGGAGAGACCCAGTACTTC. Full variable domain (rest looked up from reference TRBV28 and TRBJ2-5): DVKVTQSSRYLVKRTGEKVFLECVQDMDHENMFWYRQDPGLGLRLIYFSYDVKMKEKGDIPEGYSVSREKKERFSLILESASTNQTSMYLCASSWAGGETQYFGPGTRLLVL.